This T cell receptor beta chain was found in a study of blood T cell dynamics during melanoma immunotherapy (dated by TCRdb to about 2020). About the full investigation: The patients had metastatic melanoma and were given first-line pembrolizumab or nivolumab plus ipilimumab as standard of care in the United Kingdom. To find early correlates of response, peripheral T cell receptor repertoires were profiled in metastatic melanoma patients before and after one cycle of checkpoint inhibitor therapy. A training cohort was formed from consecutive patients, and a further independent group of patients from the same centre was pooled into an external validation set.

Every bulk PBMC sample had a fixed 350 ng of DNA loaded. Following the manufacturer instructions, the immunoSEQ TCRb Assay kit was used to amplify TCR beta CDR3 sequences from genomic DNA. The KAPA Library Quantification Kit for Illumina platforms was used to quantify the pooled libraries by qPCR. Sequencing of the pooled libraries was done on an Illumina NextSeq 500, with clustering at 0.6-1.1 pM. As for the authors' bioinformatics: TCR data were analyzed with immunoSEQ ANALYZER and the R LymphoSeq package. A rearrangement efficiency score was calculated as productive divided by the sum of productive and non-productive CDR3 sequences. Clonality was measured with the Gini coefficient and diversity with the Renyi index at alpha=1, compared pairwise between timepoints within each patient. In LymphoSeq, clonal relatedness was computed with an edit distance of 3 and repertoire similarity was computed with the Bhattacharyya coefficient. To classify response, a linear discriminant analysis based on week-3 changes in clonality and diversity was built using the R MASS and caret packages. Imported from immuneACCESS, the table was reduced by TCRdb to in-frame sequences with V and J called. These copies leave out some clones; in studies compared against another copy, an unresolved V gene accounts for under half, and the cause of the remainder is not known. That table furnishes V, J and clone size, whereas the DNA furnished D and trimming. The sample includes about 13,000 clones, with roughly 90% observed a single time. Clones ranked in the top ten supply 3% to 3.5% of the sample.

Study-level results and caveats: Patients who later achieved disease control showed a bifurcated PBMC repertoire reorganization at W3, with increased clonality or increased diversity, unlike progressors. The relatively small sample size was acknowledged as potentially limiting generalization of the results. Whether the T cell clones driving repertoire changes were melanoma-specific or reflected general immune activation could not be determined in the study.

Sample time point, as interpreted from the label and publication: pre-treatment baseline. Blood was sampled before treatment (T0) and at week 3 (W3), after the first cycle of checkpoint blockade. Except for two patients with rapid clinical progression, response was assessed 12 weeks after the first infusion by RECIST 1.1; disease control meant complete response, partial response or stable disease. Patients were excluded for prior systemic cancer treatment, concomitant immunosuppressant therapy or synchronous other active malignancies. Both bulk PBMC and plasma cell-free DNA were sequenced for TCR beta so that circulating cells and T cell turnover could be tracked. Lymphoprep and SepMate tubes were used to isolate PBMC from blood, and red cell lysis was then performed. QIAamp DNA Blood Mini kits were used to extract DNA from both PBMC and sorted T cell subsets. From the germline V gene, CDR1 is KGHSH and CDR2 is LQKENI. Here V drops 8 bases and J drops 4 bases, and the junction holds 8 bases not matched to any gene. The CDR3 measures 14 amino acids from cysteine to phenylalanine. Only the CDR3 portion is preserved as DNA: 42 bases, with reading frame beginning at the first base.

Comments on this clone: Its antigen remains unidentified. No qualities accompany the bases; no much larger clone lies one base away.

This TCR was sampled from a human donor with melanoma. Rearrangement joined TRBV18 to TRBJ2-1, with TRBD1 matching 7 junction bases. The material sequenced was blood, taken from a patient treated with checkpoint blockade. This receptor has the CDR3 CASTRDSSYNEQFF. The DNA sequence is TGTGCCAGCACCCGGGACAGTTCTTACAATGAGCAGTTCTTC.